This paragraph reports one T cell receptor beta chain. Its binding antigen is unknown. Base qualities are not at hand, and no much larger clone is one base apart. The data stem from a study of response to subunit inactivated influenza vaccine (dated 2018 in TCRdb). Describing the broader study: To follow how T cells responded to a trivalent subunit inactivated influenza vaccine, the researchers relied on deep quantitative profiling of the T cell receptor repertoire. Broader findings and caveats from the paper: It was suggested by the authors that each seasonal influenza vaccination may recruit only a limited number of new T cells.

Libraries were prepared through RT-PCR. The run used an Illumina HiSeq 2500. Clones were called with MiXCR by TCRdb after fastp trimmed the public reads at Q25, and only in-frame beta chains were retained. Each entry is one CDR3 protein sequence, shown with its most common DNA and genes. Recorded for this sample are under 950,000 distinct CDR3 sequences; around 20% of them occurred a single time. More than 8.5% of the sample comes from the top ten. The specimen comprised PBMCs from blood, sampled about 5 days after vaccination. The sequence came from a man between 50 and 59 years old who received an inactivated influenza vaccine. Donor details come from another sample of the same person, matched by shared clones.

The nucleotide sequence is TGTGCCAGCAGCCCTCGTTGGGACAGGGCCTACAATGAGCAGTTCTTC. Translated, this gives CASSPRWDRAYNEQFF. Recombination joined TRBV7-9 with TRBJ2-1, with 9 junctional bases fitting TRBD1. V is trimmed back by 5 bases and J by 2 bases, and the junction contains 7 bases that no gene match accounts for. CDR1 and CDR2, looked up from the germline V gene (reference sequence), are SEHNR and FQNEAQ. The CDR3 contains 16 residues, cysteine and phenylalanine counted. CDR3 DNA is the only sequence kept; it has 48 bases, read in frame from the first base.